This T cell receptor (beta chain) derives from a study of relationships among human T cell subsets. Germline V gene lookup returns CDR1 ENHRY and CDR2 SYGVKD. This CDR3 region has 13 residues. V lost 6 bases and J lost 4, with 12 bases in between. Study results and limitations: Th1, Th2 and regulatory subsets overlapped substantially in CDR3 sequences.

Semiquantitative ARM-PCR amplified T cell receptor alpha and beta CDR3 regions from mRNA. In ARM-PCR, communal superprimers followed tagged nested gene-specific primers for exponential amplification. TCRdb used MiXCR to reprocess the multiplex PCR reads, holding one entry per CDR3 protein. The table records approximately 15,000 distinct CDR3 sequences, 62% of them present only once. With regard to this clonotype: Its matching antigen is unknown.

This sequence joins TRBV10-3 and TRBJ1-2; tentative D call: TRBD1 (6 bases). The sample comprised total T cells sorted from blood. The clonotype originates from a middle-aged man in good health. The CDR3 DNA follows: TGTGCCATCAGACAGGGAGGTCCCTATGGCTACACCTTC. Its translation: CAIRQGGPYGYTF.